Following are 14 T cell receptor beta chains from one sample sequenced in a study of OX40 agonist ivuxolimab in advanced cancers. TCRdb's table, derived via immunoSEQ multiplex PCR, lists solely in-frame clones and lacks some. The table has 60,000 to 75,000 clones, roughly 89% seen once. Sample: CD4+ or CD8+ T cells sorted from blood, taken in a trial of the OX40 agonist ivuxolimab. These receptors were taken from an adult with an advanced solid tumor such as melanoma, head and neck, liver or kidney cancer.

The V and J genes are TRBV9 and TRBJ1-6, with D uncertain. Germline V lookup: CDR1 SGDLS, CDR2 YYNGEE. This CDR3 comprises 13 residues. Trimming took off 4 bases at V and 10 bases at J, with 12 bases between the two ends. This CDR3 reads CASSPAPGSPLHF. The CDR3 DNA follows: TGTGCCAGCAGCCCAGCCCCGGGGTCACCCCTCCACTTT.

This clone was seen a single time. The rearrangement joins TRBV28 to TRBJ1-5, with unresolved D. The germline CDR1 and CDR2 sequences are MDHEN and SYDVKM. The CDR3 spans 15 residues. The V and J ends lost 2 bases and 3 bases respectively, with 11 bases between them. The CDR3 DNA reads TGTGCCAGCAGTTTAGGTGCGGTTTCCAATCAGCCCCAGCATTTT. Translation gives CASSLGAVSNQPQHF.

Here the CDR3 reads CASRRTRFTDTQYF. Written as DNA, the CDR3 is TGTGCCAGCCGACGGACTAGATTCACAGATACGCAGTATTTT. The rearrangement uses TRBV7-2 and TRBJ2-3, with 7 positions matching TRBD2. The CDR3 totals 14 residues. V was pared by 8 bases and J by 2 bases, with 7 bases of the junction left unmatched. Germline lookup yields CDR1 SGHTA and CDR2 FQGNSA. The entire variable domain, with the rest obtained from reference TRBV7-2 and TRBJ2-3, is as follows: GAGVSQSPSNKVTEKGKDVELRCDPISGHTALYWYRQSLGQGLEFLIYFQGNSAPDKSGLPSDRFSAERTGGSVSTLTIQRTQQEDSAVYLCASRRTRFTDTQYFGPGTRLTVL.

This rearrangement joins TRBV10-3 to TRBJ1-1; tentatively, D is TRBD1 (5 bases). The CDR3 runs to 12 residues. The V end lost 4 bases, the J end lost 5 bases, and 8 bases lay between the germline ends. Germline V gene sequence: CDR1 ENHRY, CDR2 SYGVKD. CDR3 bases: TGTGCCATCAGTGGACCAGGGACTGAAGCTTTCTTT. Encoded protein: CAISGPGTEAFF.

The V gene is TRBV6-4, the J gene TRBJ1-1; 8 bases map to TRBD1. Looked up from germline, CDR1 is MRHNA and CDR2 is SNTAGT. V was clipped by 6 bases and J by 4 bases; unmatched bases: 7. The CDR3 contains 14 residues. In DNA form, the CDR3 reads TGTGCCAGCAGCCCGGACAGGGCGGGCACTGAAGCTTTCTTT. Protein: CASSPDRAGTEAFF.

The chain is built from TRBV19 and TRBJ2-2, with 15 bases matching TRBD2. This CDR3 is 17 amino acids long. V gave up 6 bases and J gave up 9 bases; unmatched junction bases: 11. The V gene's germline CDR1 is LNHDA and CDR2 SQIVND (reference sequence). This CDR3 is CASSNTGTSGGFRELFF. Written as DNA, the CDR3 is TGTGCCAGTAGCAACACCGGGACTAGCGGGGGGTTCCGGGAGCTGTTTTTT.

The chain uses TRBV19 and TRBJ2-7; D is possibly TRBD2 (6 bases). V shed 3 bases and J shed 1 base, with 10 bases lying between them. Germline lookup yields CDR1 LNHDA and CDR2 SQIVND (reference sequence). This CDR3 comprises 14 residues. The CDR3 DNA follows: TGTGCCAGTAGTATGTCAGGAGGGTCCTACGAGCAGTACTTC. Protein product: CASSMSGGSYEQYF.

The CDR3 nucleotides read TGTGCCTGGAGTGGACCAGGGAACACCGGGGAGCTGTTTTTT. Amino acid sequence: CAWSGPGNTGELFF. The V call is TRBV30, the J call TRBJ2-2; unclear D gene. Germline V gene lookup returns CDR1 GTSNPN and CDR2 SVGIG (reference sequence). V was shortened by 1 base and J by 1 base, with 7 bases between the two germline ends. The CDR3 runs to 14 residues.

This chain connects TRBV4-3 to TRBJ1-1; weak D call: TRBD1 (6 bases). The germline V gene has CDR1 LGHNA and CDR2 YSLEER. The CDR3 is 14 residues long. Trimming took off 2 bases at V and 5 bases at J, with 12 bases between the two ends. The CDR3 DNA is TGCGCCAGCAGCCAATCGGGGACATTTACTGAAGCTTTCTTT. This gives the protein CASSQSGTFTEAFF.

The chain has TRBV9 and TRBJ2-1; D perhaps matches TRBD2 (6 bases). CDR3 length equals 14 residues. The V end lost 3 bases, the J end lost 8 bases, and 15 bases lay between the germline ends. Per the germline V gene, CDR1 is SGDLS and CDR2 is YYNGEE. As DNA, the CDR3 is TGTGCCAGCAGCGGACACTCCAGGGAGGATGAGCAGTTCTTC. Its protein product is CASSGHSREDEQFF.

The chain uses TRBV12-5 and TRBJ2-3; TRBD2 is a possible D gene (5 bases). Germline values: CDR1 LGHNT, CDR2 FRNRAP. The CDR3 contains 15 residues. V was shortened by 5 bases and J by 5 bases, with 17 bases between the two germline ends. The CDR3 bases are TGTGCTAGTGGTCTACCCCGGACTGGTTTAGATACGCAGTATTTT. It specifies CASGLPRTGLDTQYF.

This chain uses TRBV7-9 with TRBJ2-7, with unresolved D. Trimming pared 5 bases from V and 1 base from J, leaving 3 bases between. CDR1 and CDR2 (germline): SEHNR, FQNEAQ (reference sequence). The length of the CDR3 is 11 residues. CDR3 protein: CASSPSYEQYF. In DNA form, the CDR3 reads TGTGCCAGCAGCCCTTCCTACGAGCAGTACTTC.

The chain has TRBV5-1 and TRBJ1-1; a possible D gene is TRBD1 (6 bases). The ends were cut back, 3 bases at V and 1 base at J, with 10 bases in the middle. The CDR3 consists of 14 residues. Looked up from germline, CDR1 is SGHRS and CDR2 is YFSETQ. The CDR3 nucleotides read TGCGCCAGCAGCTGGGTGGGACAGAACACTGAAGCTTTCTTT. Its protein product is CASSWVGQNTEAFF.

The gene calls are TRBV4-2 and TRBJ2-1, with 12 bases matching TRBD2. CDR1 LGHNA and CDR2 YNFKEQ come from the germline V gene. The ends lost 3 bases at V and 7 bases at J; junction bases unmatched: 10. The CDR3 is 17 amino acids. CDR3 sequence (DNA): TGTGCCAGCAGCCAGAGACTAGCGGGAGCCTTCGGGAATGAGCAGTTCTTC. Translated: CASSQRLAGAFGNEQFF.